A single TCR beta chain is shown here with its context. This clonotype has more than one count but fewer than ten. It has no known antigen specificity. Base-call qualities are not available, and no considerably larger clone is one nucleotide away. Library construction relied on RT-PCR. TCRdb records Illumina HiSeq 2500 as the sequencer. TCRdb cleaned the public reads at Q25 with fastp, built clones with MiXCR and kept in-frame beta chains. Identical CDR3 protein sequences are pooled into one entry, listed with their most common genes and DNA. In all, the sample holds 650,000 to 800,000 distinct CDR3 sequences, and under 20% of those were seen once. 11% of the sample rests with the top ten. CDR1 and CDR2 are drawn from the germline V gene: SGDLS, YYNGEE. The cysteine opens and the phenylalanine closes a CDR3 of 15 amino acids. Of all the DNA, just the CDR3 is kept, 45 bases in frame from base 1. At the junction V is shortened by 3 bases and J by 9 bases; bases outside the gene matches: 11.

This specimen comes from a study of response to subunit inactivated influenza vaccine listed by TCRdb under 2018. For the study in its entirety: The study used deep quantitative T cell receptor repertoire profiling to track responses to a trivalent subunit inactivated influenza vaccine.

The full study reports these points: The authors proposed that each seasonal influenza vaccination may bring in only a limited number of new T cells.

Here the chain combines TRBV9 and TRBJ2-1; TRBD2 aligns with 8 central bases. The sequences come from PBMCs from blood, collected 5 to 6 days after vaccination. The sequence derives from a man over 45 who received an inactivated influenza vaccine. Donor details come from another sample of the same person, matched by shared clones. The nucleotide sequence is TGTGCCAGCAGCGCTAAGGAGCGGGAGACGGGTGAGCAGTTCTTC. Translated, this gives CASSAKERETGEQFF.